The 6 T cell receptor beta chains below were found in one sample sequenced in a study of T-cell reconstitution after alpha-beta-depleted transplantation in children. These receptors have no known antigen. Overall study results and limits: There were reportedly several hundred expanded graft clones from which alpha-beta T cells came about two months after transplant.

For TCRbeta, the library was prepared with unique molecular identifiers. TCRdb independently ran MiXCR on the PCR reads; one entry per CDR3 protein. The data show 32,000 or so distinct CDR3 sequences, around 7% seen once. Sequences were derived from peripheral blood, sampled 60 days after TCRalphabeta/CD19-depleted stem cell transplant. Receptor source: a child in the first two years of life who had a stem cell transplant for acute myeloid leukemia, so the T cells may come from the graft donor.

This clonotype was observed many times. Here the CDR3 DNA reads TGCGCCAGCAGCTTGGCAGGGAGGAATATAGATGAGCAGTTCTTC. This gives the protein CASSLAGRNIDEQFF. The chain uses TRBV5-1 and TRBJ2-1; D perhaps matches TRBD2 (6 bases). CDR1 is SGHRS and CDR2 is YFSETQ in the germline V gene. This CDR3 has 15 residues. With 0 bases removed from V and 8 bases from J, the gap between germline ends came to 15 bases.

This clonotype was counted at least ten times. The chain combines TRBV16 with TRBJ2-7, with D possibly matching TRBD1 (6 bases). The CDR3 runs to 14 residues. Germline V CDR1 and CDR2: KGHSY, FQNENV. Trimming removed 5 bases at V and 3 bases at J, with 14 bases between. DNA of the CDR3: TGTGCCAGCAGCTCAGGGGACGGCCTCTACGAGCAGTACTTC. Amino acids: CASSSGDGLYEQYF. Together with reference TRBV16 and TRBJ2-7, the CDR3 gives the full variable domain: GEEVAQTPKHLVRGEGQKAKLYCAPIKGHSYVFWYQQVLKNEFKFLISFQNENVFDETGMPKERFSAKCLPNSPCSLEIQATKLEDSAVYFCASSSGDGLYEQYFGPGTRLTVT.

In this sample, this clonotype turned up many times. V is TRBV11-2 and J is TRBJ2-7; D gene uncertain. Germline assignment: CDR1 SGHAT and CDR2 FQNNGV. V was shortened by 1 base and J by 6 bases, with 7 bases between the two germline ends. CDR3 size: 12 residues. CDR3 nucleotide sequence: TGTGCCAGCAGCTTAGTGGGGTCCGAGCAGTACTTC. This gives the protein CASSLVGSEQYF.

This clonotype was counted at least ten times. The chain recombines TRBV9 with TRBJ2-7; tentatively, D is TRBD1 or TRBD2 (5 bases each). The germline V and J ends were trimmed by 3 bases and 2 bases, with 12 bases remaining between them. The CDR3 contains 14 residues. Germline CDR1 is SGDLS and CDR2 is YYNGEE. CDR3 amino acids: CASSGRTRPYEQYF. The CDR3 DNA reads TGTGCCAGCAGCGGGAGGACACGGCCCTACGAGCAGTACTTC. Looking up the rest from reference TRBV9 and TRBJ2-7 gives the full variable domain: DSGVTQTPKHLITATGQRVTLRCSPRSGDLSVYWYQQSLDQGLQFLIQYYNGEERAKGNILERFSAQQFPDLHSELNLSSLELGDSALYFCASSGRTRPYEQYFGPGTRLTVT.

This clonotype was recorded at least ten times. The rearrangement links TRBV6-5 to TRBJ2-7; D might be TRBD2 (7 bases). Germline V gives CDR1 MNHEY, CDR2 SVGAGI. There are 16 residues in the CDR3. V was shortened by 7 bases and J by 0 bases, with 19 bases between the two germline ends. The CDR3 nucleotides read TGTGCCAGCATCCGAAGCCAGGGGACTAACTCCTACGAGCAGTACTTC. Translation: CASIRSQGTNSYEQYF.

This clonotype was recorded at least ten times. The CDR3 reads CACRSPGRSYNEQFF. CDR3 nucleotides: TGTGCCTGCCGCAGCCCAGGGAGGTCCTACAATGAGCAGTTCTTC. This chain connects TRBV30 to TRBJ2-1; D may be TRBD2 (6 bases). CDR1 is GTSNPN, CDR2 SVGIG, per germline (reference sequence). The ends were cut back, 6 bases at V and 1 base at J, with 16 bases in the middle. The CDR3 extends over 15 amino acids.